This T cell receptor (beta chain) was captured in a study of T cell changes during pregnancy in multiple sclerosis (dated by TCRdb to between 2019 and 2020). With regard to the full study: In women with multiple sclerosis, the researchers looked at how the T cell repertoire shifted as pregnancy progressed.

On this clone itself: Its specific antigen is unknown. One base away there is no much larger clone; base qualities are not given.

The library was made by the immunoSEQ multiplex PCR assay. In TCRdb, the immuneACCESS table is reduced to in-frame sequences with V and J assigned. These tables do not hold every clone; where another copy was compared, an unresolved V gene accounts for under half, and the others remain unexplained. This sample has about 44,000 clones in its table, and about 96% of those were observed once. In total, the top ten clones hold about 0.89% of the sample. V is shortened by 0 bases, J by 7 bases, and the region joining them spans 7 bases. CDR1 GTSNPN and CDR2 SVGIG are derived from the germline V gene (reference sequence). Measured from the cysteine to the phenylalanine, the CDR3 is 11 residues long. This entry keeps only the CDR3 DNA: 33 bases, framed from base 1.

The chain employs TRBV30 and TRBJ2-7; the D gene lacks a confident call. The clonotype comes from a female donor with multiple sclerosis, enrolled in a pregnancy study. The specimen was peripheral blood, collected in the second trimester of pregnancy. The CDR3: CAWSVEVEQYF. The DNA is as follows: TGTGCCTGGAGTGTAGAGGTGGAGCAGTACTTC.